This entry lists 4 T cell receptor beta chains sequenced from one sample in a study of neurological immune-mediated disorders. TCRdb called the 5' RACE reads again in MiXCR, with one record for every CDR3 protein. Among around 20,000 distinct CDR3 sequences listed, more than 10% were seen once. Sequencing was carried out using PBMCs. The receptors stem from a woman aged 55-75 years with HTLV-1-associated myelopathy (HAM/TSP).

Many counts were recorded for this clonotype. The chain couples TRBV5-1 to TRBJ2-3, with D possibly being TRBD2 (6 bases). Per the germline V gene, CDR1 is SGHRS and CDR2 is YFSETQ. The ends were cut back, 4 bases at V and 0 bases at J, with 9 bases in the middle. The CDR3 is made up of 14 amino acids. DNA of the CDR3: TGCGCCAGCAGCCTCGGGACTAGCACAGATACGCAGTATTTT. As protein: CASSLGTSTDTQYF.

This clonotype was seen repeatedly, ten times or more. The CDR3 nucleotides read TGTGCCAGCAGTATCCGGGACAGGGCCGGGTACTTC. The encoded protein is CASSIRDRAGYF. The V and J genes are TRBV6-1 and TRBJ2-7, with 9 bases identical to TRBD1. The CDR3 sequence is 12 residues long. V lost 5 bases to trimming and J lost 12 bases; unmatched junction nucleotides: 8. Germline CDR1 MNHNS, CDR2 SASEGT.

This clonotype was detected only a few times. V and J are TRBV19 and TRBJ2-1; 9 bases fit TRBD1. The germline V gene has CDR1 LNHDA and CDR2 SQIVND (reference sequence). The CDR3 loop spans 12 amino acids. The V gene end was trimmed by 8 bases and the J gene end by 9 bases; junction bases not matched to a gene: 5. The CDR3 protein is CASRGTGIEQFF. CDR3 nucleotides: TGTGCCAGTCGGGGGACAGGGATTGAGCAGTTCTTC. Using reference TRBV19 and TRBJ2-1 for the parts outside the CDR3, the full variable domain is DGGITQSPKYLFRKEGQNVTLSCEQNLNHDAMYWYRQDPGQGLRLIYYSQIVNDFQKGDIAEGYSVSREKKESFPLTVTSAQKNPTAFYLCASRGTGIEQFFGPGTRLTVL.

Ten or more counts support this clonotype. The chain recombines TRBV5-1 with TRBJ1-4; D remains unclear. The CDR3 contains 14 residues. The germline gives CDR1 SGHRS, CDR2 YFSETQ. V lost 4 bases and J lost 8, with 15 bases in between. This CDR3 reads CASSGLTGNEKLFF. In DNA form, the CDR3 reads TGCGCCAGCAGCGGCTTGACGGGAAACGAAAAACTGTTTTTT.